This is a list of T cell receptor beta chains from one sample in a study of CD8+ T cells in alopecia areata. Sequencing was performed with immunoSEQ multiplex PCR; in TCRdb, only in-frame clones are kept and a portion is missing. The profile covers roughly 210,000 clones, with around two fifths appearing a single time and 2% to 3% taken by the ten largest. Sample: CD4+ T cells sorted from blood, taken between weeks 36 and 40, from a patient treated with tofacitinib. These receptors were collected from a human donor with alopecia areata. Both conserved end residues are part of each CDR3. Fields, in order: CDR3 DNA, CDR3 protein, J gene, clone size, V gene, D gene, CDR3 length. A D gene is named only where the DNA matches it firmly. Clone size, where shown, is once, few, many, or a class for clones that have expanded.

CDR3nt: TGTGCCTGGAGGGCCACAGGGGACCCCTCCTACGAGCAGTACTTC
CDR3aa: CAWRATGDPSYEQYF
j_gene: TRBJ2-7
abundance: -
v_gene: TRBV30
d_gene: TRBD1
len: 15

CDR3nt: TGCGCCAGCAGCCCGCAGAGTAGCGGGGGGTACAATGAGCAGTTCTTC
CDR3aa: CASSPQSSGGYNEQFF
j_gene: TRBJ2-1
abundance: few
v_gene: TRBV4-1
d_gene: TRBD2
len: 16

CDR3nt: TGTGCCAGCAGCTCGACGGGACTAAACGGGGAGACCCAGTACTTC
CDR3aa: CASSSTGLNGETQYF
j_gene: TRBJ2-5
abundance: -
v_gene: TRBV7-2
d_gene: TRBD2
len: 15

CDR3nt: TGTGCCAGCAGCTTGACTAGCGGGATGCACGAGCAGTACTTC
CDR3aa: CASSLTSGMHEQYF
j_gene: TRBJ2-7
abundance: many
v_gene: TRBV7-2
d_gene: TRBD2
len: 14

CDR3nt: TGTGCCAGCAGCTTTCGGCTAGCCCCCGGGGCCAACGTCCTGACTTTC
CDR3aa: CASSFRLAPGANVLTF
j_gene: TRBJ2-6
abundance: few
v_gene: TRBV7-2
d_gene: -
len: 16

CDR3nt: TGTGCCTGGAGTGTACTTGGACATAGGAACACTGAAGCTTTCTTT
CDR3aa: CAWSVLGHRNTEAFF
j_gene: TRBJ1-1
abundance: few
v_gene: TRBV30
d_gene: -
len: 15

CDR3nt: TGTGCCTGGAGTGTACCCCAGGGTACGCAGTATTTT
CDR3aa: CAWSVPQGTQYF
j_gene: TRBJ2-3
abundance: -
v_gene: TRBV30
d_gene: -
len: 12

CDR3nt: TGCGCCAGCAGCTCGGGACGGACTAATGAAAAACTGTTTTTT
CDR3aa: CASSSGRTNEKLFF
j_gene: TRBJ1-4
abundance: -
v_gene: TRBV5-1
d_gene: -
len: 14

CDR3nt: TGTGCCTGGAGTTTTACGGGCTACAACTATGGCTACACCTTC
CDR3aa: CAWSFTGYNYGYTF
j_gene: TRBJ1-2
abundance: few
v_gene: TRBV30
d_gene: -
len: 14

CDR3nt: TGCAGCGTGGACCCCGGGGGGGGATTTTCCTCTGGGGCCAACGTCCTGACTTTC
CDR3aa: CSVDPGGGFSSGANVLTF
j_gene: TRBJ2-6
abundance: many
v_gene: TRBV29-1
d_gene: TRBD2
len: 18

CDR3nt: TGCGCCAGCAGCGGGGGCTCGGTCACTGAAGCTTTCTTT
CDR3aa: CASSGGSVTEAFF
j_gene: TRBJ1-1
abundance: -
v_gene: TRBV5-1
d_gene: -
len: 13

CDR3nt: TGCGCCAGCAGTTTCGAGGGGACCCAAGAGACCCAGTACTTC
CDR3aa: CASSFEGTQETQYF
j_gene: TRBJ2-5
abundance: -
v_gene: TRBV5-1
d_gene: -
len: 14

CDR3nt: TGTGCCACCAGCAGAGACCGGACTAGCGGGAGTGAGCAGTTCTTC
CDR3aa: CATSRDRTSGSEQFF
j_gene: TRBJ2-1
abundance: -
v_gene: TRBV15
d_gene: TRBD2
len: 15

CDR3nt: TGTGCCAGCAGTCGACAGGGTTTGGGGACCGGGGAGCTGTTTTTT
CDR3aa: CASSRQGLGTGELFF
j_gene: TRBJ2-2
abundance: -
v_gene: TRBV7-2
d_gene: TRBD1
len: 15

CDR3nt: TGCAGCGTTGCCCCTCAGAATCTTACCCCAGATACGCAGTATTTT
CDR3aa: CSVAPQNLTPDTQYF
j_gene: TRBJ2-3
abundance: few
v_gene: TRBV29-1
d_gene: -
len: 15

CDR3nt: TGTGCCAGCAGCCCGGTGGGACAGGATAAATTTCAGCAGTTCTTC
CDR3aa: CASSPVGQDKFQQFF
j_gene: TRBJ2-1
abundance: -
v_gene: TRBV5-6
d_gene: TRBD1
len: 15

CDR3nt: TGTGCCAGCAGCTCCCGCATCGGGACCTACGAGCAGTACTTC
CDR3aa: CASSSRIGTYEQYF
j_gene: TRBJ2-7
abundance: -
v_gene: TRBV5-4
d_gene: -
len: 14

CDR3nt: TGTGCCAGCAGCCCGAGGGGTTGGAGTTATCAAGAGACCCAGTACTTC
CDR3aa: CASSPRGWSYQETQYF
j_gene: TRBJ2-5
abundance: once
v_gene: TRBV7-9
d_gene: -
len: 16

CDR3nt: TGTGCCAGCATGGCTAGCGGGAGTTATGCCGGGGAGCTGTTTTTT
CDR3aa: CASMASGSYAGELFF
j_gene: TRBJ2-2
abundance: -
v_gene: TRBV25-1
d_gene: TRBD2
len: 15

CDR3nt: TGTGCCAGCAGCCAGCCGGGACTAGCTCCGTTCTTC
CDR3aa: CASSQPGLAPFF
j_gene: TRBJ2-1
abundance: few
v_gene: TRBV4-2
d_gene: TRBD2
len: 12

CDR3nt: TGTGCCACCAGCAGAACGGGAGGGCCAGGCGAGCAGTACTTC
CDR3aa: CATSRTGGPGEQYF
j_gene: TRBJ2-7
abundance: -
v_gene: TRBV15
d_gene: TRBD2
len: 14

CDR3nt: TGTGCCAGCAGCGTAGACTGGACCACTGGAAACACCATATATTTT
CDR3aa: CASSVDWTTGNTIYF
j_gene: TRBJ1-3
abundance: few
v_gene: TRBV9
d_gene: -
len: 15

CDR3nt: TGCAGCGTTGCCAGGGGAGGGGAAGCTTTCTTT
CDR3aa: CSVARGGEAFF
j_gene: TRBJ1-1
abundance: -
v_gene: TRBV29-1
d_gene: -
len: 11